The entry that follows covers one TCR beta chain sequence. Its specificity is unknown. The record originates from a study of cytomegalovirus exposure and HLA in healthy donors. This CDR3 region has 15 residues. V lost 4 bases and J 3 bases, leaving 10 bases between the germline ends. CDR1 MNHNS and CDR2 SASEGT come from the germline V gene. PCR involved 60 Vbeta and 13 Jbeta primers. Some clones are missing from TCRdb's copy, which holds only in-frame ones; the method was immunoSEQ multiplex PCR. The sample lists some 190,000 clones, about 80% occurring once. The study, taken as a whole, reports: Analysis was performed later, and it showed HLA-associated TCR beta chains to be more clonally expanded than equally common others. TCR beta sequences reportedly predicted most subjects' HLA-A and HLA-B alleles accurately. In vitro work confirmed that a few CMV-associated chains recognize CMV antigens.

The chain uses TRBV6-1 and TRBJ1-6, with D tentatively TRBD1 (6 bases). This receptor was taken from a woman between 40 and 50 years old in good health and CMV-seronegative. Sample: PBMCs. CDR3 sequence (DNA): TGTGCCAGCAGTGGCCGGGACAACTATAATTCACCCCTCCACTTT. Translated, it gives CASSGRDNYNSPLHF.